These T cell receptor beta chains were read from a single sample in a study of blood T cell repertoires in COVID-19. Clones were read by immunoSEQ multiplex PCR, and TCRdb kept only the in-frame ones, dropping some. The sample lists about 68,000 clones, just over 85% occurring once. The sequencing input was peripheral blood. The origin of the receptors is a woman aged 60-75 years with acute or convalescent COVID-19. Each CDR3 is given without its conserved first and last residue. The size entry is marked missing in some rows and otherwise reads once, few, many or a size class.

- | TRBJ2-2 | TRBV19 | ASSIRTSGYTGELF
- | TRBJ1-3 | TRBV25-1 | ASSDPIGQGSGNTIY
- | TRBJ1-1 | TRBV7-9 | ASSSGGMNTEAF
- | TRBJ2-7 | TRBV6-5 | ASSYGLTRSSYEQY
- | TRBJ1-2 | TRBV30 | AWAGAVGYT
- | TRBJ1-1 | TRBV3-1/TRBV3-2 | ASSPGVQNTEAF
- | TRBJ2-3 | TRBV7-9 | ASSSSGGPWDTQY
- | TRBJ2-3 | TRBV5-1 | ASSLGSGQTDTQY
- | TRBJ1-1 | TRBV29-1 | SASDRNTEAF
- | TRBJ2-7 | TRBV6-2/TRBV6-3 | ASSNRDRVHHEQY
- | TRBJ1-3 | TRBV28 | ASSSHPSGNTIY
once | TRBJ1-3 | TRBV30 | ARTRVFGNTIY
- | TRBJ1-1 | TRBV19 | ASSSRDKNTEAF
- | TRBJ1-4 | TRBV10-1 | ASSRTRNEKLF
- | TRBJ1-1 | TRBV7-9 | ASSLAGAFNTEAF
- | TRBJ2-7 | TRBV7-2 | ASSQLTAGGRYEQY
- | TRBJ1-6 | TRBV9 | ASSVDRQGESYNSPLH
- | TRBJ1-6 | TRBV7-9 | ASSRGTGDRSPLH
- | TRBJ1-2 | TRBV6-5 | ASSQTGVLGGYT
- | TRBJ1-2 | TRBV25-1 | ASSESGTGVNYGYT
- | TRBJ2-3 | TRBV9 | ASSPLKGTQY
- | TRBJ1-1 | TRBV18 | ASSPNQAQNMNTEAF
- | TRBJ2-7 | TRBV7-2 | ASSLGLIYEQY
- | TRBJ1-2 | TRBV7-9 | ASSGGTVADLNYGYT
- | TRBJ2-2 | TRBV5-1 | ASNPFLAGGVGELF
- | TRBJ1-6 | TRBV5-5 | ASSEQGLRNSPLH
once | TRBJ2-3 | TRBV4-2 | ASSQDPGLGPADTQY
- | TRBJ1-6 | TRBV3-1/TRBV3-2 | ASSELIKNSPLH
few | TRBJ1-2 | TRBV29-1 | SVGSSTANYGYT
- | TRBJ2-5 | TRBV15 | ATSKGQNQETQY
- | TRBJ2-2 | TRBV3-1/TRBV3-2 | ASSQGAGGNTGELF
- | TRBJ2-2 | TRBV6-6 | ASTKLRANTGELF
- | TRBJ1-2 | TRBV27 | ASRPRDRGPYGYT
- | TRBJ1-2 | TRBV5-1 | ASSIGDYGYT
- | TRBJ2-7 | TRBV5-5 | ASSFGVSTWDEQY
- | TRBJ2-2 | TRBV7-8 | ASSFRQGNTGELF
- | TRBJ1-2 | TRBV7-2 | ASSLVGQVFSNYGYT
- | TRBJ1-3 | TRBV5-1 | ASSPGQGSGNTIY
- | TRBJ2-3 | TRBV30 | AWGYREGTDTQY
- | TRBJ2-1 | TRBV28 | ASSLRGRWVYEQF
- | TRBJ2-5 | TRBV5-1 | ASSLGLAGGETQY
once | TRBJ1-6 | TRBV5-5 | ASSLGQYSYNSPLH
once | TRBJ2-3 | TRBV5-1 | ASSSSSGLNTDTQY
once | TRBJ1-4 | TRBV5-1 | ASREQGTIGEKLF
- | TRBJ2-2 | TRBV9 | ASSVGAGTLTGELF